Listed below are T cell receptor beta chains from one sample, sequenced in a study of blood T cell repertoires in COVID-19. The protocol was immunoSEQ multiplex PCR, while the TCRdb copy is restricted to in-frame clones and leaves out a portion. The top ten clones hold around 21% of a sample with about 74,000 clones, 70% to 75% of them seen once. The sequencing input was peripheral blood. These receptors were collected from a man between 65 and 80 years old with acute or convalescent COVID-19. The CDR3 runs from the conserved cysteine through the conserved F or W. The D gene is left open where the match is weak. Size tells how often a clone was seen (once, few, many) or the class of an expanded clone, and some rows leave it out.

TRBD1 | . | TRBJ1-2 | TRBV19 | CASSISTGTGGYGYTF | TGTGCCAGTAGTATCTCAACCGGGACAGGGGGCTATGGCTACACCTTC
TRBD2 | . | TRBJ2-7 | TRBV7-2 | CASSLDRTSGLGSYEQYF | TGTGCCAGCAGCTTAGATCGGACTAGCGGCTTGGGGTCCTACGAGCAGTACTTC
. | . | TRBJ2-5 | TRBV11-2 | CASSSKETQYF | TGTGCCAGCAGCTCAAAAGAGACCCAGTACTTC
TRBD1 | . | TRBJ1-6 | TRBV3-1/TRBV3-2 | CASSRPIQGAANSPLHF | TGTGCCAGCAGCCGGCCAATACAGGGGGCGGCTAATTCACCCCTCCACTTT
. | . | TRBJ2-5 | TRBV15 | CATSPGAETQYF | TGTGCCACCAGCCCCGGTGCAGAGACCCAGTACTTC
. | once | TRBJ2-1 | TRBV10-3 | CAISESDYSYNEQFF | TGTGCCATCAGTGAGTCTGACTATTCCTACAATGAGCAGTTCTTC
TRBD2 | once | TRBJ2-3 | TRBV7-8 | CASSPGLAGGFIPDTQYF | TGTGCCAGCAGCCCGGGACTAGCGGGAGGCTTTATTCCAGATACGCAGTATTTT
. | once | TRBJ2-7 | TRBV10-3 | CAIRGQDYEQYF | TGTGCCATCAGAGGACAAGACTACGAGCAGTACTTC
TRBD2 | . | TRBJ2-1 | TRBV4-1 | CASSQAPTGFLLAGVGNEQFF | TGCGCCAGCAGCCAAGCGCCAACAGGGTTCCTACTAGCGGGAGTTGGGAATGAGCAGTTCTTC
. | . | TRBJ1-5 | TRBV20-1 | CSASGGTYNQPQHF | TGCAGTGCTAGTGGGGGCACCTACAATCAGCCCCAGCATTTT
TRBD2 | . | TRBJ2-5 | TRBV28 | CASSLEPSGRARETQYF | TGTGCCAGCAGTTTAGAACCTAGCGGGAGGGCCAGGGAGACCCAGTACTTC
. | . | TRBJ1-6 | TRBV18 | CASSSVSFAPLHF | TGTGCCAGCTCATCGGTGAGCTTTGCACCCCTCCACTTT
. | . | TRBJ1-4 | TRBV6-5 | CASKDSLNEKLFF | TGTGCCAGCAAGGACAGCCTTAATGAAAAACTGTTTTTT
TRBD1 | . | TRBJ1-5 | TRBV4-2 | CASSPGQNSNQPQHF | TGTGCCAGCAGCCCGGGACAGAACAGCAATCAGCCCCAGCATTTT
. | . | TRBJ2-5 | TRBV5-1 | CASSSMSSGSQETQYF | TGCGCCAGCAGCTCCATGTCATCGGGTTCCCAAGAGACCCAGTACTTC
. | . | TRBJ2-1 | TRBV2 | CASSDQRENNEQFF | TGTGCCAGCAGTGATCAACGGGAGAACAATGAGCAGTTCTTC
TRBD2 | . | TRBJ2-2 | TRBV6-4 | CASRGLANTGELFF | TGTGCCAGCAGGGGACTAGCAAACACCGGGGAGCTGTTTTTT
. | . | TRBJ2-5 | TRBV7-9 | CASSLGRRNQETQYF | TGTGCCAGCAGCTTAGGTAGGCGGAACCAAGAGACCCAGTACTTC
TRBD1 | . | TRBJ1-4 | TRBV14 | CASSPRTGGDEKLFF | TGTGCCAGCAGCCCCAGGACAGGCGGCGATGAAAAACTGTTTTTT
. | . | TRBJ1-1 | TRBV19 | CASSIGTEAFF | TGTGCCAGTAGTATCGGGACTGAAGCTTTCTTT
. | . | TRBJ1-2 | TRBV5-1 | CASSPEQGGYGYTF | TGCGCCAGCAGCCCCGAACAGGGTGGCTATGGCTACACCTTC
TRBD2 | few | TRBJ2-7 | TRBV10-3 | CALLAGVEQYF | TGTGCCCTCCTAGCGGGAGTGGAGCAGTACTTC
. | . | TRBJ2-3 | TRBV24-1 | CATSSSTDTQYF | TGTGCCACCAGTTCAAGCACAGATACGCAGTATTTT
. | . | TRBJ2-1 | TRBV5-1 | CASSLSLGLYNEQFF | TGCGCCAGCAGCTTGTCTCTGGGGCTCTACAATGAGCAGTTCTTC
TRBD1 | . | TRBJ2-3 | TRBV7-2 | CASSRDRGADTQYF | TGTGCCAGCAGCCGGGACAGGGGTGCCGATACGCAGTATTTT
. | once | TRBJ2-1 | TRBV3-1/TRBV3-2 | CASSRNGDWQFF | TGTGCCAGCAGCCGGAACGGGGACTGGCAGTTCTTC
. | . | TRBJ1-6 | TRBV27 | CASSWGGVYNSPLHF | TGTGCCAGCAGTTGGGGGGGGGTTTATAATTCACCCCTCCACTTT
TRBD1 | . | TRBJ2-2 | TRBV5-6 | CASSFRQGFTGELFF | TGTGCCAGCAGCTTCAGACAGGGATTCACCGGGGAGCTGTTTTTT
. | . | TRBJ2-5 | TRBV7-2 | CASRSSPDSQETQYF | TGTGCCAGCAGGTCATCGCCGGACAGCCAAGAGACCCAGTACTTC
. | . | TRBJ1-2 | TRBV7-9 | CASSPFGGINYGYTF | TGTGCCAGCAGCCCGTTCGGGGGGATTAACTATGGCTACACCTTC
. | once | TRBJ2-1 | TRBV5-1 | CASSLEGRGGYNEQFF | TGCGCCAGCAGCTTGGAGGGCAGGGGTGGGTACAATGAGCAGTTCTTC
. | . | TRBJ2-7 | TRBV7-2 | CASSSEGRGYEQYF | TGTGCCAGCAGCTCAGAGGGGCGGGGCTACGAGCAGTACTTC
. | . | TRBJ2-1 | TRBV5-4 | CASGTRQTRDEQFF | TGTGCCAGCGGTACCCGACAGACCAGGGATGAGCAGTTCTTC
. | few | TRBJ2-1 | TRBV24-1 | CATSDGAYNEQFF | TGTGCCACCAGTGATGGGGCGTACAATGAGCAGTTCTTC
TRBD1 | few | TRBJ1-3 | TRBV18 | CASSQQGQSSGNTIYF | TGTGCCAGCTCACAACAGGGGCAAAGCTCTGGAAACACCATATATTTT
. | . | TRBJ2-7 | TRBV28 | CASTQGALRTYEQYF | TGTGCCAGCACCCAGGGTGCGCTCCGTACCTACGAGCAGTACTTC
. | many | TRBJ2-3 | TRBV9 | CASSVDGEAGGTDTQYF | TGTGCCAGCAGCGTAGACGGCGAGGCAGGGGGGACAGATACGCAGTATTTT
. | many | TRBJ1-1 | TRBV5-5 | CASSLVSQNTEAFF | TGTGCCAGCAGCTTGGTCAGTCAGAACACTGAAGCTTTCTTT
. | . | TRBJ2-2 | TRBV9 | CASSVGAGAYTGELFF | TGTGCCAGCAGCGTAGGGGCAGGGGCCTACACCGGGGAGCTGTTTTTT
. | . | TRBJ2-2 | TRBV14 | CASSQGIPGLRGDTGELFF | TGTGCCAGCAGCCAAGGTATTCCGGGACTTCGGGGCGACACCGGGGAGCTGTTTTTT
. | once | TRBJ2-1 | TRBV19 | CASNFGGTYDTRSYNEQFF | TGTGCCAGTAATTTCGGAGGGACTTACGATACTCGCTCCTACAATGAGCAGTTCTTC
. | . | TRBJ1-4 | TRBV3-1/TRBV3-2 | CASRQGFREKLFF | TGTGCCAGCAGGCAGGGGTTTAGGGAAAAACTGTTTTTT
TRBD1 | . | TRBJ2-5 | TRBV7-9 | CASSQTTTGGETQYF | TGTGCCAGCAGTCAGACTACGACAGGGGGAGAGACCCAGTACTTC
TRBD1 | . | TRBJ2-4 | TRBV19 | CASSMERGQGNKNIQYF | TGTGCCAGTAGTATGGAGAGGGGACAGGGTAACAAAAACATTCAGTACTTC
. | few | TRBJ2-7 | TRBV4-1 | CASSETALGGLETYEQYF | TGCGCCAGCAGCGAAACCGCCCTGGGGGGACTGGAGACCTACGAGCAGTACTTC
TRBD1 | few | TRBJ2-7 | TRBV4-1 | CASSQVPPGQATYEQYF | TGCGCCAGCAGCCAAGTCCCCCCGGGACAGGCCACCTACGAGCAGTACTTC
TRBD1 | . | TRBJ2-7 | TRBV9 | CASSVGVGTGVYEQYF | TGTGCCAGCAGCGTAGGAGTAGGGACAGGGGTGTACGAGCAGTACTTC
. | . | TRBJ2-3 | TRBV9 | CASSVVGEYTDTQYF | TGTGCCAGCAGCGTAGTGGGAGAATACACAGATACGCAGTATTTT
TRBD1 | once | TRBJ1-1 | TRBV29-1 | CSGLRGQGSTEAFF | TGCAGCGGGCTCAGGGGGCAAGGGAGCACTGAAGCTTTCTTT
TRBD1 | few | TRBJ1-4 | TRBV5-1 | CASSSGQGSEKLFF | TGCGCCAGCAGCTCGGGACAGGGGAGTGAAAAACTGTTTTTT
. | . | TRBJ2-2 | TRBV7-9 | CASTRRQGGTGELFF | TGTGCCAGCACGCGAAGGCAGGGAGGCACCGGGGAGCTGTTTTTT
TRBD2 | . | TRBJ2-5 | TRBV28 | CASSFPAGRQETQYF | TGTGCCAGCAGTTTTCCAGCGGGACGGCAAGAGACCCAGTACTTC
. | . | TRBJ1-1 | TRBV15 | CATSTGSGNTEAFF | TGTGCCACCAGTACAGGGTCGGGGAACACTGAAGCTTTCTTT
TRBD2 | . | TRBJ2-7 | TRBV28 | CASSLVLAGNYEQYF | TGTGCCAGCAGTTTAGTCCTAGCGGGGAACTACGAGCAGTACTTC
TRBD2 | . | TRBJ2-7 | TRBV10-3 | CAIGTSGSSYEQYF | TGTGCCATCGGGACTAGCGGAAGCTCCTACGAGCAGTACTTC
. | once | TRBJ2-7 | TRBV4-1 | CASSPGSYSYEQYF | TGCGCCAGCAGCCCTGGGAGCTACTCCTACGAGCAGTACTTC
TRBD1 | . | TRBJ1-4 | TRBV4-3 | CASSQDLGTGDEKLFF | TGCGCCAGCAGCCAAGATCTCGGGACAGGGGACGAAAAACTGTTTTTT
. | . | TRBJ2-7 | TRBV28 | CASSPRGLLSSYEQYF | TGTGCCAGCAGCCCCCGGGGACTCCTCTCTTCCTACGAGCAGTACTTC
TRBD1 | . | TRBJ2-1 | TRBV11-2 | CASSANVAGGQFF | TGTGCCAGCAGCGCAAACGTCGCAGGGGGGCAGTTCTTC